A selection of T cell receptor beta chains follows, all from one sample in a study of cytomegalovirus exposure and HLA in healthy donors. Clones were read by immunoSEQ multiplex PCR, and TCRdb kept only the in-frame ones, dropping some. This sample has about 190,000 clones, with over 70% found just once. Sequencing was performed on PBMCs. The origin of the receptors is a man aged 50 or older in good health and CMV-seronegative. Both conserved end residues are part of each CDR3. For some rows the clone size is stated as once, few or many, or as a class when expanded; others skip it.

v_call	clone_size	cdr3_aa
TRBV5-1	once	CASSLRDRTSYEQYF
TRBV11-2	-	CASSSQGASYNEQFF
TRBV6-4	-	CASSAYRDTEAFF
TRBV7-2	-	CASSLGSGGWDTQYF
TRBV13	once	CASSGGESSGNTIYF
TRBV10-3	once	CAIRDSREQYF
TRBV5-5	-	CASSLISVQHNSPLHF
TRBV7-6	-	CASSPAPAGGKTQYF
TRBV6-5	-	CASSYESPTPGELFF
TRBV5-1	-	CASSSSYEQYF
TRBV25-1	-	CASSGTGGEQYF
TRBV10-3	-	CANRQGSTDTQYF
TRBV5-3	-	CARSLGDFNQPQHF
TRBV7-9	few	CASSPLTYSYEQYF
TRBV5-1	-	CASSLVTGGEYPQHF
TRBV29-1	few	CSALLTGLLTAKNIQYF
TRBV9	-	CASSVGDRMNTEAFF
TRBV27	-	CASSYDLFGGYTF
TRBV7-9	-	CSSSSAVNNSPLHF
TRBV14	few	CASSQDPRRGETEAFF
TRBV2	-	CASSNSQGFYNSPLHF
TRBV11-2	once	CASSPTGTSSYEQYF
TRBV5-8	few	CASSLSSRNNEQFF
TRBV7-9	-	CASRTGTGLSNTEAFF
TRBV10-3	-	CAISEDTYKNIQYF
TRBV7-4	-	CASSLGLAGGTDTQYF
TRBV4-2	-	CASSPFVGGEGANVLTF
TRBV6-5	-	CASSYSIVGHRYEQYF
TRBV4-2	-	CASSQDLAGVYEQYF
TRBV30	-	CAWGQSYEQYF
TRBV11-2	-	CASSLSSVSPYEQYF
TRBV7-8	-	CASSLGGGSQPQHF
TRBV19	-	CASTLRGQINYGYTF